This T cell receptor beta chain comes out of a study of shared clonotypes between healthy human individuals (dated by TCRdb to between 2020 and 2021). Describing the broader study: The cohort comprised a couple of women and three men aged 18 to 49 years. Between about 0.94 and 8.9 billion PBMCs per donor were obtained by leukapheresis. To estimate repertoire size and how much clonotypes are shared between individuals, the study performed deep sequencing of blood TCR repertoires from five healthy adults. For each donor, CD4 naive and CD4 memory were each run on three plates, CD8 naive on two plates, and CD8 memory on one plate. Different laboratories and diverse techniques were used to prepare libraries and sequence TCR repertoires, to increase sequencing depth and limit assay-specific biases.

The paper's findings and limits, for the study overall: Higher generation probabilities were observed for clonotypes shared by all four sorted-subset donors than for non-shared clonotypes. Because the study included only a small number of donors, the genetic and exposure-history diversity represented was limited. Pairwise subsampling indicated that sequencing depth was expected to affect the degree of clonotype sharing among donors. Across four donors, approximately 4.9% of naive CD4, over 3% of naive CD8, under 2.5% of memory CD4, and 0.3% to 0.45% of memory CD8 clonotypes were shared. Only blood was sampled, and tissue TCR repertoires likely differ from those in blood. Even with the large sequencing depth, rarefaction of the sorted-subset datasets indicated that sequencing was incomplete. Larger estimated clonotype richness was generally found for naive subsets than for memory subsets.

V sheds 0 bases and J sheds 3 bases, leaving 11 bases between their ends. There are 16 amino acids in the CDR3, from cysteine to phenylalanine inclusive. Just CDR3 DNA is preserved here, 48 bases in frame from base 1. The germline V gene provides CDR1 SGHTA and CDR2 FQGTGA. The donors were healthy, HIV-negative adults who had no recently reported acute infections or vaccinations. All donors were Caucasian adults living in Nashville, Tennessee, USA. CD4+ T cells were enriched by magnetic negative selection; naive cells were then positively selected on CD45RA, and the negative fraction formed the memory subset. Blood was collected by leukapheresis, and PBMCs were isolated by Ficoll-Histopaque density gradient centrifugation and then cryopreserved in liquid nitrogen vapor phase. Analytical flow cytometry was used to check the purity and quantity of each magnetically sorted T cell population. Each sorted fraction had its genomic DNA isolated and then quantified by UV absorbance on a Nanodrop 2000c.

TCR CDR3 regions were amplified from genomic DNA by multiplex PCR using the deep immunoSEQ assay. Extracted genomic DNA from each cell subset was distributed evenly across all wells of several immunoSEQ 96-well plates, and each plate was treated as a replicate. For sorted subsets, each replicate PCR was loaded with 200 ng genomic DNA, equivalent to 30,000 or so T cell genomes. Purified libraries were quantified with a Qubit 3.0 fluorometer, sized on a Bioanalyzer 2100, and re-quantified with the KAPA Library Quantification kit. A separate single-read 150-cycle Illumina NextSeq 550 flow cell was used to sequence each immunoSEQ 96-well plate. Regarding the original processing steps: Because only junctional sequences without quality scores were contained in the immunoSEQ output, filtering matching that applied to full-length reads could not be performed. To assign V/J genes and CDR3, sequences were annotated using PyIR, a Python wrapper for IgBLAST v1.9, with IMGT germline references. Reads were filtered out if the reads had weak V/J assignments (E-value above 1e-6), no CDR3, stop codons, out-of-frame junctions, or ambiguous translated residues. V3J clonotypes were defined by identical inferred V gene, J gene, and CDR3 amino acid sequence. Percentage overlap between repertoires was calculated by dividing the number of shared unique clonotypes by the size of the smaller repertoire. Repertoire richness was assessed with RTK rarefaction, the Chao1 estimator, and Recon v2.1 estimates of unobserved clonotypes. For all TCRbeta clonotypes obtained by the gDNA method from a few donors, generation probabilities were computed with OLGA. TCRdb mirrors the immuneACCESS table, restricted to in-frame sequences. Some clones are absent from its copies; in checked studies, under half trace to an unresolved V gene, and the reason for the others is unknown. V, J and clone size were drawn from that table, and D and trimming were deduced from the DNA. Present in this sample are approximately 620,000 clones, about 96% of which were seen just once. Roughly 0.055% of the sample is held by the ten biggest clonotypes.

Of note for this clone: Its specific antigen is unknown. One base away there is no much larger clone; base qualities are not given.

In this chain, TRBV7-3 is recombined with TRBJ2-2; the D gene assignment is perhaps TRBD1 or TRBD2, with each matching 5 bases. This receptor was taken from a woman in her twenties or thirties in good health. Sequencing was carried out using naive CD4+ T cells sorted from blood. Taken with the paper, the label for cell subset or site translates to: CD45RA+ positively selected. In nucleotides, the sequence is TGTGCCAGCAGCTTAACGCCGGGGCGAGACACCGGGGAGCTGTTTTTT. Its protein product is CASSLTPGRDTGELFF.